The 32 T cell receptor beta chains below come from one sample, sequenced in a study of shared clonotypes between healthy human individuals. Some clones are missing from TCRdb's copy, which holds only in-frame ones; the method was immunoSEQ multiplex PCR. Among under 850,000 clones listed, nearly 95% were seen once. CD45RO-negative CD8 cells positively selected for CCR7 made up the naive population, which excluded terminally differentiated effector memory CD45RA+ cells. Sequencing was performed on naive CD8+ T cells sorted from blood. Receptor source: a man in his thirties or forties in good health.

The rearrangement joins TRBV7-9 to TRBJ2-1; D gene unclear. Germline V gives CDR1 SEHNR, CDR2 FQNEAQ (reference sequence). The CDR3 totals 13 residues. V was pared by 2 bases and J by 8 bases, with 10 bases between. DNA of the CDR3: TGTGCCAGCAGCTTACTACCGTCCGATGAGCAGTTCTTC. This sequence encodes CASSLLPSDEQFF.

The gene calls are TRBV4-2 and TRBJ1-3, with TRBD1 identical over 9 bases. The germline gives CDR1 LGHNA, CDR2 YNFKEQ. This CDR3 has 18 residues. J was trimmed by 2 bases and V by 1 base; bases with no gene match: 9. In DNA, the CDR3 is TGTGCCAGCAGCCAAGGTATTCGGGGGACAGGGCCTGGAAACACCATATATTTT. Translation gives CASSQGIRGTGPGNTIYF.

V usage is TRBV4-3 and J usage is TRBJ2-1; TRBD1 or TRBD2 may be the D gene (6 bases each). Germline V gene sequence: CDR1 LGHNA, CDR2 YSLEER. Deletions cut 4 bases from V and 8 bases from J, with 15 bases between. CDR3 size: 14 residues. The CDR3 sequence: CASSPYTGGYEQFF. The CDR3 region has the DNA TGCGCCAGCAGCCCCTATACCGGGGGCTATGAGCAGTTCTTC.

The chain recombines TRBV7-5 with TRBJ2-1; the D call of TRBD2 is as the table states it, not checked on the DNA. TRBV7-5 is shown as a pseudogene. This CDR3 is 16 amino acids long. Here the CDR3 reads CVRSFQGTSVHNEQFF. As DNA, the CDR3 is TGTGTCAGAAGCTTTCAGGGGACTAGCGTCCACAATGAGCAGTTCTTC.

Points on this clone: This specimen includes other DNA sequences encoding the same CDR3. The chain has TRBV27 and TRBJ2-1; D is ambiguous. Germline V gene lookup returns CDR1 MNHEY and CDR2 SMNVEV (reference sequence). The V and J ends lost 0 bases and 3 bases respectively, with 6 bases between them. This CDR3 region has 14 residues. Here the CDR3 reads CASSLSSLYNEQFF. CDR3 DNA: TGTGCCAGCAGTTTATCCTCGCTCTACAATGAGCAGTTCTTC.

J is TRBJ2-5 and V is TRBV7-9; the D is unclear. This CDR3 has 15 amino acids. Germline CDR1 and CDR2: SEHNR and FQNEAQ (reference sequence). The V end was cut by 7 bases, the J end by 6 bases, with 21 bases between. CDR3 coding DNA: TGTGCCAGCAACCTGATGACCGGAACAATTAAGACCCAGTACTTC. Its translation is CASNLMTGTIKTQYF.

The gene calls are TRBV27 and TRBJ2-7, with D possibly TRBD1 on 5 matching bases. The germline V gene encodes CDR1 MNHEY and CDR2 SMNVEV (reference sequence). V was cut by 0 bases and J by 5 bases, with 11 bases left in between. This CDR3 is built from 14 residues. The CDR3 loop reads CASSLSAGNHEQYF. CDR3 nucleotides: TGTGCCAGCAGTTTATCGGCAGGGAACCACGAGCAGTACTTC.

CDR3 sequence (DNA): TGTGCCAGCAGTGGGCAGACGACCCGATCGAGCACAGATACGCAGTATTTT. The encoded protein is CASSGQTTRSSTDTQYF. The chain combines TRBV2 with TRBJ2-3; D not resolved. Germline V gives CDR1 SNHLY, CDR2 FYNNEI. This CDR3 has 17 residues. V was cut by 4 bases and J by 0 bases, with 17 bases left in between.

The chain uses TRBV12-5 and TRBJ2-4; no clear D. The V gene lost 0 bases and the J gene lost 0 bases, with 15 bases spanning the gap. The CDR3 consists of 18 residues. CDR1 is LGHNT, CDR2 FRNRAP, per germline. The CDR3: CASGLVEYGDLAKNIQYF. The CDR3 DNA reads as TGTGCTAGTGGTTTGGTAGAATACGGAGACCTAGCCAAAAACATTCAGTACTTC.

The chain has TRBV28 and TRBJ2-1; possibly TRBD2 for D (5 bases). V was pared by 4 bases and J by 2 bases, with 6 bases between. The V gene's germline CDR1 is MDHEN and CDR2 SYDVKM. This CDR3 has 13 residues. CDR3 amino acids: CASSYGTYNEQFF. The CDR3 DNA follows: TGTGCCAGCAGTTACGGGACCTACAATGAGCAGTTCTTC. Drawing the rest from reference TRBV28 and TRBJ2-1, the complete variable domain is DVKVTQSSRYLVKRTGEKVFLECVQDMDHENMFWYRQDPGLGLRLIYFSYDVKMKEKGDIPEGYSVSREKKERFSLILESASTNQTSMYLCASSYGTYNEQFFGPGTRLTVL.

The chain recombines TRBV25-1 with TRBJ1-4; D is undetermined. The CDR3 length is 13 residues. Germline V gene data show CDR1 as MGHDK and CDR2 as SYGVNS. V was cut by 5 bases and J by 8 bases, with 12 bases left in between. The CDR3 here is CASSMWLSEKLFF. CDR3 in DNA: TGTGCCAGCAGTATGTGGTTGAGCGAAAAACTGTTTTTT.

The chain has TRBV2 and TRBJ1-4, with a tentative D call TRBD1 (5 bases). This CDR3 has 12 residues. V was pared by 4 bases and J by 6 bases, with 6 bases between. Looked up from germline, CDR1 is SNHLY and CDR2 is FYNNEI. For the CDR3, the DNA is TGTGCCAGCAGTGGGGGGGATGAAAAACTGTTTTTT. Protein product: CASSGGDEKLFF.

The V call is TRBV5-6, the J call TRBJ2-7; 9 nucleotides match TRBD1. Germline V gene data show CDR1 as SGHDT and CDR2 as YYEEEE. The trim removed 4 bases at V and 2 bases at J, leaving 10 bases unmatched. The CDR3 spans 16 residues. CDR3 sequence reads: CASSRTRDRVTYEQYF. As DNA, the CDR3 is TGTGCCAGCAGCCGGACCCGGGACAGGGTAACCTACGAGCAGTACTTC. Complete variable domain (other parts from reference TRBV5-6 and TRBJ2-7): DAGVTQSPTHLIKTRGQQVTLRCSPKSGHDTVSWYQQALGQGPQFIFQYYEEEERQRGNFPDRFSGHQFPNYSSELNVNALLLGDSALYLCASSRTRDRVTYEQYFGPGTRLTVT.

The V call is TRBV7-9, the J call TRBJ2-7; perhaps D is TRBD1 or TRBD2 (5 bases each). Trimming removed 1 base from V and 2 bases from J, with 9 bases in between. CDR3 size: 14 residues. CDR1 SEHNR and CDR2 FQNEAQ come from the germline V gene (reference sequence). The CDR3 sequence is CASSLGGPAYEQYF. The CDR3 region has the DNA TGTGCCAGCAGCTTAGGGGGACCTGCCTACGAGCAGTACTTC.

The V gene is TRBV28, the J gene TRBJ2-2, with TRBD1 as a possible D gene (6 bases). This CDR3 comprises 17 residues. Deletions cut 6 bases from V and 1 base from J, with 18 bases between. CDR1 is MDHEN, CDR2 SYDVKM, per germline. The CDR3 protein is CASSWPNRDKNTGELFF. The CDR3 bases are TGTGCCAGCAGCTGGCCTAACCGGGACAAGAACACCGGGGAGCTGTTTTTT.

The CDR3 coding sequence is TGTGCCACCAGCAGAGATGATAGCGGAAGGACCTACGAGCAGTACTTC. It is translated as CATSRDDSGRTYEQYF. The J gene is TRBJ2-7, the V gene TRBV15; possible D gene TRBD2, 6 bases. Germline assignment: CDR1 LNHNV and CDR2 YYDKDF (reference sequence). The germline V and J ends were trimmed by 0 bases and 2 bases, with 14 bases remaining between them. The CDR3 extends over 16 amino acids.

The chain joins TRBV27 to TRBJ2-7; possible D gene TRBD1, 5 bases. The CDR3 is made up of 15 amino acids. V shed 8 bases and J shed 5 bases, with 22 bases lying between them. The germline V gene has CDR1 MNHEY and CDR2 SMNVEV (reference sequence). The chain's CDR3 is CASARVSGMMDEQYF. CDR3 bases: TGTGCCAGCGCCCGGGTGTCAGGGATGATGGACGAGCAGTACTTC.

This clone was counted ten times or more. The chain combines TRBV6-1 with TRBJ1-4; D remains unclear. Trimming left V 6 bases short and J 6 bases short, with 14 bases between. CDR1 is MNHNS and CDR2 is SASEGT in the germline V gene. The CDR3 sequence is 14 residues long. CDR3 amino acids: CASSTHGEDEKLFF. The DNA for the CDR3 is TGTGCCAGCAGCACGCATGGAGAGGATGAAAAACTGTTTTTT.

The genes are TRBV9 and TRBJ2-1; D is unresolved. CDR1 is SGDLS and CDR2 is YYNGEE in the germline V gene. Trimming left V 3 bases short and J 2 bases short, with 6 bases between. CDR3 length equals 13 residues. The CDR3 DNA follows: TGTGCCAGCAGCGACCCAACCTACAATGAGCAGTTCTTC. It yields the protein CASSDPTYNEQFF.

The rearrangement joins TRBV6-5 to TRBJ1-2; D gene ambiguous. The germline gives CDR1 MNHEY, CDR2 SVGAGI. V gave up 0 bases and J gave up 7 bases, with 9 bases separating them. This CDR3 region has 13 residues. The CDR3 loop is CASSYSGFPGYTF. The CDR3 DNA sequence: TGTGCCAGCAGTTACTCGGGGTTCCCTGGCTACACCTTC.

The chain links TRBV19 to TRBJ1-5; D not certain. The V end lost 3 bases, the J end lost 2 bases, and 11 bases lay between the germline ends. The CDR3 loop spans 15 amino acids. Germline loops: CDR1 LNHDA, CDR2 SQIVND (reference sequence). The CDR3 region is CASSIGEMGNQPQHF. DNA of the CDR3: TGTGCCAGTAGTATCGGGGAGATGGGCAATCAGCCCCAGCATTTT.

This rearrangement joins TRBV27 to TRBJ1-5; D unresolved. V was shortened by 11 bases and J by 5 bases, with 28 bases between the two germline ends. The CDR3 is made up of 17 amino acids. The V gene's germline CDR1 is MNHEY and CDR2 SMNVEV (reference sequence). Here the CDR3 DNA reads TGTGCCTTCGGACTAGGGTGTCGGGTCCGCGGCGATCAGCCCCAGCATTTT. It codes for CAFGLGCRVRGDQPQHF.

The gene calls are TRBV5-8 and TRBJ2-7; D is ambiguous. The length of the CDR3 is 11 residues. V gave up 0 bases and J gave up 5 bases, with 3 bases separating them. CDR1 SGHTS and CDR2 YDEGEE come from the germline V gene. This CDR3 reads CASSLGHEQYF. The CDR3 nucleotides are TGTGCCAGCAGCTTGGGGCACGAGCAGTACTTC.

This clone was observed a handful of times. The chain links TRBV27 to TRBJ2-6, with 10 nucleotides matching TRBD1. Trimming took 5 bases from V and 3 from J; bases not matched to a gene: 19. The length of the CDR3 is 21 residues. Germline V gene sequence: CDR1 MNHEY, CDR2 SMNVEV (reference sequence). In DNA, the CDR3 is TGTGCCAGCAGTCCCTCGACCCTACTGACAGGGGGCCAAGTTGGGGCCAACGTCCTGACTTTC. Encoded protein: CASSPSTLLTGGQVGANVLTF.

The chain is built from TRBV15 and TRBJ2-3, with D hard to call. V was pared by 0 bases and J by 0 bases, with 4 bases between. CDR1 and CDR2 from the germline V gene are LNHNV and YYDKDF (reference sequence). The CDR3 has 14 amino acids. The CDR3 is CATSREVSTDTQYF. Written as DNA, the CDR3 is TGTGCCACCAGCAGAGAGGTGAGCACAGATACGCAGTATTTT.

As to this clone: The same CDR3 is also encoded by other DNA sequences in this sample. The J gene is TRBJ2-2, the V gene TRBV9, with unresolved D. The V end was cut by 4 bases, the J end by 2 bases, with 3 bases between. This CDR3 contains 12 residues. Germline V gives CDR1 SGDLS, CDR2 YYNGEE. CDR3 sequence reads: CASSQNTGELFF. The CDR3 coding sequence is TGTGCCAGCAGCCAAAACACCGGGGAGCTGTTTTTT.

This chain connects TRBV14 to TRBJ2-1; 7 nucleotides line up with TRBD1. Germline V gene sequence: CDR1 SGHDN, CDR2 FVKESK. CDR3 length equals 17 residues. The J segment lost 0 bases and the V segment lost 3 bases, leaving 8 bases of the junction unmatched. CDR3 sequence: CASSHTPGQTSYNEQFF. In nucleotides, the CDR3 is TGTGCCAGCAGCCACACCCCGGGACAGACCTCCTACAATGAGCAGTTCTTC.

The genes are TRBV10-1 and TRBJ2-1; 8 bases map to TRBD2. Trimming took 5 bases from V and 4 from J; bases not matched to a gene: 10. The length of the CDR3 is 16 residues. Germline CDR1 WNHNN, CDR2 SYGVQD (reference sequence). CDR3: CASSMAGGNPYNEQFF. The CDR3, as DNA: TGCGCCAGCAGTATGGCGGGAGGAAACCCTTACAATGAGCAGTTCTTC.

The V call is TRBV29-1, the J call TRBJ1-4, with 7 bases that match TRBD1. This CDR3 has 12 amino acids. Germline V gene data show CDR1 as SQVTM and CDR2 as ANQGSEA. V was pared by 6 bases and J by 7 bases, with 5 bases of the junction left unmatched. CDR3 sequence reads: CSVGTESEKLFF. The CDR3 DNA reads as TGCAGCGTAGGGACAGAGAGTGAAAAACTGTTTTTT.

The genes are TRBV9 and TRBJ2-7; 10 bases are shared with TRBD2. Losses at the gene ends were 3 bases for V and 3 bases for J; bases not matched to a gene: 6. The CDR3 length is 15 residues. The V gene's germline CDR1 is SGDLS and CDR2 YYNGEE. The CDR3 is CASSGPGLAHYEQYF. CDR3 nucleotides: TGTGCCAGCAGCGGACCGGGACTAGCGCACTACGAGCAGTACTTC.

The chain combines TRBV28 with TRBJ2-1; no reliable D call. Germline loops: CDR1 MDHEN, CDR2 SYDVKM. The CDR3 length is 11 residues. Trimming left V 3 bases short and J 8 bases short, with 5 bases between. The CDR3, as DNA: TGTGCCAGCAGTTTGATATATGAGCAGTTCTTC. It codes for CASSLIYEQFF.

The chain joins TRBV4-1 to TRBJ1-2; D not certain. V lost 0 bases and J lost 4, with 15 bases in between. This CDR3 is 16 amino acids long. CDR1 and CDR2 from the germline V gene are MGHRA and YSYEKL. CDR3 residues: CASSQEGPRSLYGYTF. Written as DNA, the CDR3 is TGCGCCAGCAGCCAAGAAGGGCCCAGAAGCCTCTATGGCTACACCTTC.